Shown below are 26 T cell receptor beta chains from a single sample sequenced in a study of identical twins. TCRdb passed the 5' RACE reads through MiXCR, listing each CDR3 protein once. The table lists 1.5 million to 2 million distinct CDR3 sequences, about 31% of them singletons. Sequencing used cord blood. The receptors here all came from a newborn girl in good health.

Comment on this clonotype: At one boundary the junction diverges from the germline segment, which might be a read error. The chain joins TRBV9 to TRBJ2-3, with a tentative D call TRBD2 (5 bases). CDR1 and CDR2 (germline): SGDLS, YYNGEE. The CDR3 contains 15 residues. DNA for the CDR3: TGTGCCTGCAGCGGTAGCCGGGTCGAGACAGATACGCAGTATTTT. This encodes CACSGSRVETDTQYF.

The rearrangement joins TRBV6-1 to TRBJ1-2; D remains ambiguous. V lost 3 bases and J 1 base, leaving 9 bases between the germline ends. CDR1 and CDR2 (germline): MNHNS, SASEGT. The CDR3 is 14 residues long. This chain's CDR3 is CASSEIQLNYGYTF. Written as DNA, the CDR3 is TGTGCCAGCAGTGAGATACAGCTTAACTATGGCTACACCTTC.

The V and J genes are TRBV7-2 and TRBJ1-4; no firm D call. The CDR3 is 15 amino acids. Germline assignment: CDR1 SGHTA and CDR2 FQGNSA. Trimming left V 5 bases short and J 8 bases short, with 18 bases between. The CDR3 region is CASSPAGEGNEKLFF. CDR3 sequence (DNA): TGTGCCAGCAGCCCAGCCGGGGAGGGTAACGAAAAACTGTTTTTT.

The V and J genes are TRBV21-1 and TRBJ2-1. TRBV21-1 is noted as a pseudogene. This CDR3 has 12 residues. CDR3 region: CASSTAHNEQFF. CDR3 coding DNA: TGTGCCAGCAGCACGGCGCACAATGAGCAGTTCTTC.

With respect to this clonotype: The junction departs from germline at one end; a sequencing error may be responsible. The chain has TRBV2 and TRBJ1-4, with TRBD1 identical over 8 bases. The CDR3 totals 15 residues. Germline-derived CDR1 and CDR2 are SNHLY and FYNNEI. CDR3 sequence (DNA): TGTGCCTGCAGCTTAAACAGGGGGACTAATGAACAACTGTTTTTT. Its protein product is CACSLNRGTNEQLFF.

The chain is built from TRBV4-2 and TRBJ2-3; D remains ambiguous. The length of the CDR3 is 13 residues. Germline-derived CDR1 and CDR2 are LGHNA and YNFKEQ. With 0 bases removed from V and 8 bases from J, the gap between germline ends came to 9 bases. The CDR3 DNA reads as TGTGCCAGCAGCCAAGAGCCTCTAGGTACGCAGTATTTT. Amino acid sequence: CASSQEPLGTQYF.

CDR3: CASGVTGGSEKLFF. DNA for the CDR3: TGTGCCAGCGGGGTTACAGGGGGCTCGGAAAAACTGTTTTTT. The V call is TRBV6-1, the J call TRBJ1-4; TRBD1 aligns across 9 bases. The CDR3 has 14 residues. V gave up 8 bases and J gave up 8 bases; unmatched junction bases: 9. In germline, CDR1 is MNHNS, CDR2 SASEGT.

This clonotype has more than one count but fewer than ten. The V call is TRBV2, the J call TRBJ1-2, with D possibly TRBD1 on 6 matching bases. Per the germline V gene, CDR1 is SNHLY and CDR2 is FYNNEI. Trimming took off 6 bases at V and 4 bases at J, with 15 bases between the two ends. The CDR3 spans 14 residues. Here the CDR3 reads CASRRDTRSYGYTF. The CDR3 region has the DNA TGTGCCAGCAGGAGGGACACTAGGTCCTATGGCTACACCTTC.

CDR3 nucleotide sequence: TGTGCCACCAGTGATTTGCGGACCCCGGGGGAGCAGTACTTC. Its translation: CATSDLRTPGEQYF. This chain uses TRBV24-1 with TRBJ2-5; D is perhaps TRBD2 (6 bases). Germline lookup yields CDR1 KGHDR and CDR2 SFDVKD. The CDR3 loop spans 14 amino acids. Trimming pared 0 bases from V and 11 bases from J, leaving 15 bases between.

This clonotype was recorded a few times. The rearrangement joins TRBV12-3 or TRBV12-4 to TRBJ1-5; D remains unclear. There are 16 residues in the CDR3. Trimming took 2 bases from V and 1 from J, leaving 12 bases between them. The CDR3 protein is CASSLFSRSSNQPQHF. CDR3 nucleotide sequence: TGTGCCAGCAGTTTATTTTCCCGATCGAGCAATCAGCCCCAGCATTTT.

This clonotype appeared once. The gene calls are TRBV4-1 and TRBJ2-6; TRBD1 might be the D (5 bases). Looked up from germline, CDR1 is MGHRA and CDR2 is YSYEKL. The CDR3 totals 20 residues. Trimming took 0 bases from V and 6 from J, leaving 24 bases between them. DNA for the CDR3: TGCGCCAGCAGCCAAGATGGTATCCACAAGGGGCCCCTTGAGGCCAACGTCCTGACTTTC. It specifies CASSQDGIHKGPLEANVLTF.

As regards this clonotype: One junction end disagrees with the germline gene, perhaps due to a read error. The chain carries TRBV3-1 and TRBJ2-3; 11 bases match TRBD2. The CDR3 length is 16 residues. The germline V gene has CDR1 LGHDT and CDR2 YNNKEL (reference sequence). This CDR3 reads CACSSRLAGNTDTQYF. The CDR3 bases are TGTGCCTGCAGCTCTAGACTAGCGGGGAACACAGATACGCAGTATTTT.

The V call is TRBV5-1, the J call TRBJ2-1; 14 bases are a match to TRBD2. V lost 4 bases and J lost 6; bases outside the gene matches: 6. CDR1 is SGHRS, CDR2 YFSETQ, per germline. The length of the CDR3 is 16 residues. Here the CDR3 DNA reads TGCGCCAGCAGCCGAGGGACTAGCGGGGGACCCAATGAGCAGTTCTTC. Translation: CASSRGTSGGPNEQFF.

The sample holds a few counts of this clonotype. This chain links TRBV9 with TRBJ2-1; TRBD2 is a possible D gene (5 bases). Trimming took off 0 bases at V and 6 bases at J, with 7 bases between the two ends. CDR3 length equals 13 residues. Germline V lookup: CDR1 SGDLS, CDR2 YYNGEE. CDR3 residues: CASSVVGSNEQFF. CDR3 nucleotides: TGTGCCAGCAGCGTAGTAGGGAGCAATGAGCAGTTCTTC.

This clonotype was seen a handful of times. The chain joins TRBV6-1 to TRBJ1-1; D is possibly TRBD1 (5 bases). The CDR3 has 16 residues. CDR1 and CDR2 from the germline V gene are MNHNS and SASEGT. V lost 1 base to trimming and J lost 0 bases, with 12 bases between them. The chain's CDR3 is CASSEGVDRVNTEAFF. The DNA for the CDR3 is TGTGCCAGCAGTGAAGGGGTAGACAGAGTGAACACTGAAGCTTTCTTT.

This clonotype occurred a few times. This sequence joins TRBV9 and TRBJ2-1, with D perhaps TRBD2 (5 bases). Trimming removed 4 bases at V and 4 bases at J, with 12 bases between. Germline V gene sequence: CDR1 SGDLS, CDR2 YYNGEE. The CDR3 totals 14 residues. The CDR3, as DNA: TGTGCCAGCAGCCCCGGGGTAGCGTACAATGAGCAGTTCTTC. This codes for CASSPGVAYNEQFF.

This clonotype has a count of ten or more. The chain employs TRBV25-1 and TRBJ1-4, with 9 bases fitting TRBD1. This CDR3 contains 15 residues. Germline values: CDR1 MGHDK, CDR2 SYGVNS. The ends lost 1 base at V and 5 bases at J; junction bases unmatched: 2. CDR3 coding DNA: TGTGCCAGCAGTGAATCCGGGACAGGGAATGAAAAACTGTTTTTT. It codes for CASSESGTGNEKLFF. The full variable domain, its missing parts supplied by reference TRBV25-1 and TRBJ1-4, is EADIYQTPRYLVIGTGKKITLECSQTMGHDKMYWYQQDPGMELHLIHYSYGVNSTEKGDLSSESTVSRIRTEHFPLTLESARPSHTSQYLCASSESGTGNEKLFFGSGTQLSVL.

The CDR3 sequence: CASSPRTSGSRVEQFF. CDR3 coding DNA: TGTGCCAGCAGCCCACGGACTAGCGGGAGTAGAGTTGAGCAGTTCTTC. The rearrangement joins TRBV7-9 to TRBJ2-1, with TRBD2 matching over 13 bases. Germline trimming cut 5 bases from V and 9 bases from J; bases unmatched to any gene: 10. CDR3 length equals 16 residues. In germline, CDR1 is SEHNR, CDR2 FQNEAQ (reference sequence).

In its sample, this clonotype was seen a few times. This sequence joins TRBV7-2 and TRBJ2-3; 8 bases align to TRBD1. The CDR3 contains 15 residues. Germline V gene data show CDR1 as SGHTA and CDR2 as FQGNSA. J gave up 2 bases and V 2 bases, and 3 bases lay outside the gene matches. Written as DNA, the CDR3 is TGTGCCAGCAGCTTATGGACAGGGACCACAGATACGCAGTATTTT. It is translated as CASSLWTGTTDTQYF. The full variable domain, completed using reference TRBV7-2 and TRBJ2-3, is GAGVSQSPSNKVTEKGKDVELRCDPISGHTALYWYRQSLGQGLEFLIYFQGNSAPDKSGLPSDRFSAERTGGSVSTLTIQRTQQEDSAVYLCASSLWTGTTDTQYFGPGTRLTVL.

This sequence joins TRBV28 and TRBJ2-1, with D hard to call. Germline-derived CDR1 and CDR2 are MDHEN and SYDVKM. This CDR3 is built from 12 residues. The V end lost 4 bases, the J end lost 6 bases, and 7 bases lay between the germline ends. CDR3 region: CASSSATNEQFF. CDR3 DNA: TGTGCCAGCAGTTCAGCGACCAATGAGCAGTTCTTC.

J is TRBJ2-7 and V is TRBV20-1, with 10 bases aligning to TRBD2. CDR1 is DFQATT, CDR2 SNEGSKA, per germline (reference sequence). V dropped 0 bases and J dropped 3; count of bases not matched to a gene: 14. CDR3 length: 18 amino acids. The CDR3 here is CSARDPGPGLALRYEQYF. CDR3 DNA: TGCAGTGCTAGAGATCCAGGACCGGGACTAGCGCTTCGCTACGAGCAGTACTTC.

This clonotype was counted only a few times. This chain joins TRBV20-1 and TRBJ1-1, with 12 positions matching TRBD1. This CDR3 is built from 17 residues. J was trimmed by 5 bases and V by 3 bases; bases with no gene match: 13. CDR1 DFQATT and CDR2 SNEGSKA come from the germline V gene (reference sequence). The CDR3 region has the DNA TGCAGTGCTAGGTTCGGCGGGGACAGGGGGCGTAGTACTGAAGCTTTCTTT. Translation gives CSARFGGDRGRSTEAFF.

This clonotype was picked up a small number of times. The chain recombines TRBV2 with TRBJ1-1; D is possibly TRBD1 (5 bases). Germline CDR1 and CDR2: SNHLY and FYNNEI. The CDR3 extends over 14 amino acids. V was clipped by 3 bases and J by 5 bases, with 13 bases between them. CDR3 sequence: CASSETAEGTEAFF. The CDR3 DNA reads as TGTGCCAGCAGTGAGACGGCAGAGGGGACTGAAGCTTTCTTT.

This rearrangement joins TRBV20-1 to TRBJ2-3, with TRBD2 matching over 9 bases. The CDR3 has 14 residues. V lost 6 bases, J lost 6 bases, and 10 bases stayed unmatched. The germline V gene has CDR1 DFQATT and CDR2 SNEGSKA (reference sequence). CDR3 loop: CSAHPGLASDTQYF. The CDR3, as DNA: TGCAGTGCGCATCCGGGACTAGCATCGGATACGCAGTATTTT.

This clonotype was seen once. V gene TRBV4-2 combines with J gene TRBJ1-3, with 8 nucleotides matching TRBD1. The CDR3 is 15 residues long. V was clipped by 3 bases and J by 6 bases; unmatched bases: 7. Per the germline V gene, CDR1 is LGHNA and CDR2 is YNFKEQ. DNA of the CDR3: TGTGCCAGCAGCCAGGAGGACAGGGTCCCAAACACCATATATTTT. This sequence encodes CASSQEDRVPNTIYF.

This clonotype turned up a few times. This rearrangement joins TRBV5-1 to TRBJ2-1, with 7 bases that match TRBD2. V trimming: 1 base; J trimming: 5 bases; junction bases outside the gene matches: 6. CDR1 is SGHRS and CDR2 is YFSETQ in the germline V gene. The CDR3 length is 15 residues. The CDR3 protein is CASSLPPSGDNEQFF. DNA for the CDR3: TGCGCCAGCAGCTTGCCCCCTAGCGGCGACAATGAGCAGTTCTTC.